This TCR beta chain was found in a study of lung T cells in sarcoidosis with Löfgren's syndrome. TCRdb independently ran MiXCR on the reads; one entry per CDR3 protein. The sample carries around 60,000 distinct CDR3 sequences, 21% recorded once. Sequenced: CD4+ T cells from PBMCs. The origin of this receptor is a human donor with sarcoidosis (Löfgren's syndrome or another form), or a control subject (not recorded which).

CDR3 nucleotides: TGTGCCAGCTCACCGGCGGGATATCAGCCCCAGCATTTT. The encoded protein is CASSPAGYQPQHF. The V gene is TRBV18, the J gene TRBJ1-5, with D hard to call. The V and J ends lost 3 bases and 5 bases respectively, with 8 bases between them. Germline CDR1 KGHSH, CDR2 LQKENI. The CDR3 totals 13 residues. The variable domain in full, completed from reference TRBV18 and TRBJ1-5, reads NAGVMQNPRHLVRRRGQEARLRCSPMKGHSHVYWYRQLPEEGLKFMVYLQKENIIDESGMPKERFSAEFPKEGPSILRIQQVVRGDSAAYFCASSPAGYQPQHFGDGTRLSIL.